A selection of T cell receptor beta chains follows, all from one sample in a study of blood T cell repertoires in COVID-19. Generated by immunoSEQ multiplex PCR, the TCRdb table keeps only in-frame clones and is missing some. Altogether under 450,000 clones are present, around 83% being singletons, with the ten largest covering about 4.8%. The sequenced sample consisted of PBMCs or T cells enriched from blood (not recorded which). The receptors originated from a woman between 50 and 59 years old who had recovered from COVID-19. Each CDR3 is given with its conserved first and last residue. The D gene is left open where the match is weak. Where a row states a size, it is once, few, many or the class of an expanded clone; other rows omit it.

d_call,v_call,clone_size,j_call,cdr3_aa,cdr3_nt
-,TRBV12-3/TRBV12-4,-,TRBJ2-3,CASSLFHTDTQYF,TGTGCCAGCAGTTTGTTCCACACAGATACGCAGTATTTT
-,TRBV19,-,TRBJ2-3,CASRGGLTDTQYF,TGTGCCAGTAGAGGAGGGTTGACAGATACGCAGTATTTT
-,TRBV18,-,TRBJ2-1,CASSLTPPGSYNEQFF,TGTGCCAGCTCCCTCACTCCACCGGGCTCCTACAATGAGCAGTTCTTC
-,TRBV2,few,TRBJ1-6,CASSTGTANSPLHF,TGTGCCAGCAGTACCGGGACTGCGAATTCACCCCTCCACTTT
-,TRBV5-6,once,TRBJ1-1,CASSLLQKSMNTEAFF,TGTGCCAGCAGCTTGCTTCAGAAATCCATGAACACTGAAGCTTTCTTT
-,TRBV4-1,-,TRBJ1-4,CASSQEGGVEKLFF,TGCGCCAGCAGCCAAGAAGGAGGGGTTGAAAAACTGTTTTTT
-,TRBV7-3,-,TRBJ2-3,CASSRGDTQYF,TGTGCCAGCAGCCGGGGGGATACGCAGTATTTT
TRBD1,TRBV6-2/TRBV6-3,-,TRBJ1-5,CASSIDRGIGNSNQPQHF,TGTGCCAGCAGCATCGACAGGGGGATCGGGAATAGCAATCAGCCCCAGCATTTT
-,TRBV10-3,-,TRBJ2-2,CAISVGSSTAGTGELFF,TGTGCCATCAGTGTTGGATCCTCGACAGCAGGGACCGGGGAGCTGTTTTTT
-,TRBV12-3/TRBV12-4,-,TRBJ1-6,CASSQQGNSPLHF,TGTGCCAGCAGCCAACAGGGTAATTCACCCCTCCACTTT
-,TRBV14,-,TRBJ2-3,CASSQGGGFADTQYF,TGTGCCAGCAGCCAAGGGGGGGGCTTCGCGGATACGCAGTATTTT
-,TRBV11-2,-,TRBJ1-1,CASSLSLGANTEAFF,TGTGCCAGCAGCTTGTCTCTGGGGGCGAACACTGAAGCTTTCTTT
-,TRBV12-3/TRBV12-4,-,TRBJ1-5,CASRGVGQPQHF,TGTGCCAGCAGAGGAGTGGGTCAGCCCCAGCATTTT
TRBD1,TRBV19,-,TRBJ2-5,CASSLRTGQETQYF,TGTGCCAGTAGTCTAAGGACAGGCCAAGAGACCCAGTACTTC
-,TRBV6-5,-,TRBJ2-3,CASSYGASGTDTQYF,TGTGCCAGCAGTTACGGGGCTAGCGGCACAGATACGCAGTATTTT
-,TRBV19,-,TRBJ1-1,CASSIRTAQGNTEAFF,TGTGCCAGTAGTATAAGGACAGCCCAGGGGAACACTGAAGCTTTCTTT
TRBD1,TRBV30,-,TRBJ2-1,CAWTLTWTGRQFF,TGTGCCTGGACCCTAACATGGACAGGGAGGCAGTTCTTC
-,TRBV2,-,TRBJ2-7,CASGGTYYEQYF,TGTGCCAGCGGAGGGACTTACTACGAGCAGTACTTC
-,TRBV19,-,TRBJ1-5,CASQPGSNQPQHF,TGTGCCAGCCAACCAGGGAGCAATCAGCCCCAGCATTTT
-,TRBV18,-,TRBJ1-2,CASSPAAGWEGYTF,TGTGCCAGCTCACCGGCCGCAGGGTGGGAAGGCTACACCTTC
-,TRBV5-4,-,TRBJ2-4,CASSLEPGGRAKNIQYF,TGTGCCAGCAGCTTGGAGCCCGGGGGACGGGCCAAAAACATTCAGTACTTC
-,TRBV5-4,-,TRBJ2-2,CASSPGYRAGELFF,TGTGCCAGCAGCCCAGGGTATCGAGCCGGGGAGCTGTTTTTT
-,TRBV4-1,-,TRBJ2-1,CASSQELAYNEQFF,TGCGCCAGCAGCCAAGAACTAGCCTACAATGAGCAGTTCTTC
-,TRBV15,-,TRBJ1-5,CATSREGGGGQPQHF,TGTGCCACCAGCAGAGAGGGGGGGGGCGGTCAGCCCCAGCATTTT
TRBD1,TRBV5-6,few,TRBJ2-2,CASSLIPGQGPPGELFF,TGTGCCAGCAGCTTGATTCCGGGACAGGGGCCTCCCGGGGAGCTGTTTTTT
-,TRBV9,-,TRBJ2-3,CASSIEKWGERTDTQYF,TGTGCCAGCAGCATCGAAAAATGGGGGGAGCGCACAGATACGCAGTATTTT
-,TRBV7-9,-,TRBJ2-5,CASSLPPETQYF,TGTGCCAGCAGCCTCCCTCCAGAGACCCAGTACTTC
-,TRBV6-5,-,TRBJ2-2,CASRPRSFVAGELFF,TGTGCCAGCCGCCCTCGTTCTTTCGTAGCCGGGGAGCTGTTTTTT
-,TRBV5-1,-,TRBJ2-7,CASSLFRGSYEQYF,TGCGCCAGCAGCTTGTTCCGGGGCTCCTACGAGCAGTACTTC
-,TRBV7-2,-,TRBJ1-2,CASSSQGRGYTF,TGTGCCAGCAGCTCTCAGGGTCGTGGCTACACCTTC
-,TRBV18,-,TRBJ2-7,CASSPQGGYEQYF,TGTGCCAGCTCACCACAAGGGGGCTACGAGCAGTACTTC
-,TRBV19,-,TRBJ1-2,CASSIVGALGSYGYTF,TGTGCCAGTAGTATTGTTGGGGCCTTGGGCTCCTATGGCTACACCTTC